A selection of T cell receptor beta chains follows, all from one sample in a study of blood T cell repertoires in COVID-19. This table comes from immunoSEQ multiplex PCR, and its TCRdb copy is limited to in-frame clones, with some not included. The sample has roughly 69,000 clones, around 89% seen once. Sequencing was done on a sample of peripheral blood. These receptors originate from a man in his fifties with acute or convalescent COVID-19. The CDR3 runs from the conserved cysteine through the conserved F or W. The order of the fields is D gene, J gene, V gene, clone size, CDR3 protein, CDR3 DNA. D genes are given only for firm matches. Expanded clones get a size class; other rows say once, few or many, or leave the size out.

. TRBJ2-3 TRBV5-1 . CASSLEARADTQYF TGCGCCAGCAGCTTAGAGGCCAGGGCAGATACGCAGTATTTT
. TRBJ1-1 TRBV5-6 . CASSLRTPNTEAFF TGTGCCAGCAGCTTGCGAACACCGAACACTGAAGCTTTCTTT
TRBD1 TRBJ1-1 TRBV2 . CASKEGQLNTEAFF TGTGCCAGCAAAGAGGGACAGTTAAACACTGAAGCTTTCTTT
TRBD2 TRBJ2-3 TRBV25-1 few CASSGGLAGGPSTDTQYF TGTGCCAGCAGTGGGGGACTAGCGGGAGGGCCTTCGACAGATACGCAGTATTTT
. TRBJ2-7 TRBV4-2 . CASSRGEEIDEQYF TGTGCCAGCAGCCGGGGGGAGGAGATAGACGAGCAGTACTTC
TRBD2 TRBJ2-1 TRBV2 . CASISRTSGSTEQFF TGTGCCAGCATAAGTAGGACTAGCGGGAGTACTGAGCAGTTCTTC
. TRBJ1-3 TRBV3-1/TRBV3-2 . CASSLLSGDNTIYF TGTGCCAGCAGCCTACTCTCAGGGGACAACACCATATATTTT
TRBD2 TRBJ2-7 TRBV27 few CASSRVSGTSSPYEQYF TGTGCCAGCAGCCGAGTCTCCGGGACTAGTAGCCCCTACGAGCAGTACTTC
TRBD1 TRBJ1-4 TRBV6-2/TRBV6-3 . CASSGYAGTGDEKLFF TGTGCCAGCAGTGGTTACGCCGGGACAGGGGACGAAAAACTGTTTTTT
TRBD1 TRBJ2-3 TRBV30 once CALRLRGSDTQYF TGTGCCTTACGACTCAGGGGGTCGGATACGCAGTATTTT
TRBD2 TRBJ2-5 TRBV3-1/TRBV3-2 . CASSSRTSGMETQYF TGTGCCAGCAGCTCCAGGACTAGCGGGATGGAGACCCAGTACTTC
. TRBJ1-5 TRBV18 . CASSPLGISNQPQHF TGTGCCAGCTCACCTCTCGGGATTAGCAATCAGCCCCAGCATTTT
. TRBJ2-2 TRBV19 . CASGELFF TGTGCTAGCGGGGAGCTGTTTTTT
. TRBJ1-4 TRBV6-5 . CASSYRGVINEKLFF TGTGCCAGCAGTTACCGCGGGGTAATTAATGAAAAACTGTTTTTT
. TRBJ2-2 TRBV12-5 once CASGLVNGRYTGELFF TGTGCTAGTGGTTTGGTAAACGGGAGATACACCGGGGAGCTGTTTTTT
TRBD2 TRBJ2-1 TRBV5-1 . CASSLTLAGGPHEQFF TGCGCCAGCAGCTTAACTCTAGCGGGAGGGCCGCATGAGCAGTTCTTC
. TRBJ1-2 TRBV27 . CASSPRQANYGYTF TGTGCCAGCAGTCCCCGACAGGCCAACTATGGCTACACCTTC
. TRBJ2-1 TRBV7-2 . CASSFTGGLSYNEQFF TGTGCCAGCAGCTTCACCGGCGGGCTCTCCTACAATGAGCAGTTCTTC
. TRBJ2-7 TRBV2 . CASNGRGRYEQYF TGTGCCAGCAACGGGCGGGGACGCTACGAGCAGTACTTC
TRBD1 TRBJ1-2 TRBV7-8 . CASTTPVGTAFYGYTF TGTGCCAGCACCACCCCCGTAGGGACAGCGTTCTATGGCTACACCTTC
TRBD1 TRBJ2-7 TRBV5-4 . CASSAPGQGAYEQYF TGTGCCAGCAGCGCACCGGGACAGGGAGCCTACGAGCAGTACTTC
. TRBJ2-1 TRBV6-5 once CASTLGGVLIDEQFF TGTGCCAGCACGCTAGGGGGAGTCCTTATCGATGAGCAGTTCTTC
TRBD1 TRBJ2-1 TRBV5-8 . CASSLTGGKNEQFF TGTGCCAGCAGCTTGACAGGGGGCAAGAATGAGCAGTTCTTC
TRBD2 TRBJ2-5 TRBV5-1 . CASSLRGSGNGETQYF TGCGCCAGCAGCTTGAGGGGTAGCGGGAACGGAGAGACCCAGTACTTC
TRBD1 TRBJ1-2 TRBV5-6 . CASSTDRRMGYTF TGTGCCAGCAGTACGGACAGGCGCATGGGCTACACCTTC
TRBD2 TRBJ2-7 TRBV29-1 . CSVSLGLAETYEQYF TGCAGCGTTTCCTTGGGACTAGCGGAGACCTACGAGCAGTACTTC
. TRBJ1-1 TRBV18 . CASSLLPTAEAFF TGTGCCAGCTCACTACTCCCGACAGCTGAAGCTTTCTTT
. TRBJ2-1 TRBV3-1/TRBV3-2 . CASSQVFSSYNEQFF TGTGCCAGCAGCCAAGTCTTTTCGAGCTACAATGAGCAGTTCTTC
TRBD1 TRBJ2-1 TRBV20-1 . CSVGRGNEQFF TGCAGTGTAGGCAGGGGGAATGAGCAGTTCTTC
. TRBJ2-3 TRBV6-2/TRBV6-3 . CASSLAGETDTQYF TGTGCCAGCAGTTTGGCAGGGGAAACAGATACGCAGTATTTT
. TRBJ1-4 TRBV28 . CASSKAGLLNEKLFF TGTGCCAGCAGTAAGGCAGGCCTACTGAATGAAAAACTGTTTTTT
. TRBJ1-2 TRBV15 . CATSRGHSSSGYTF TGTGCCACCAGCAGAGGTCACAGCTCAAGTGGCTACACCTTC
TRBD2 TRBJ2-3 TRBV20-1 once CSASRLAVVEDTQYF TGCAGTGCTAGTCGCCTAGCGGTCGTGGAGGATACGCAGTATTTT
. TRBJ1-2 TRBV19 . CASSILQGNGYTF TGTGCCAGTAGTATTCTTCAGGGTAATGGCTACACCTTC
. TRBJ1-5 TRBV10-3 . CAISDRAGNQPQHF TGTGCCATCAGTGACAGGGCGGGCAATCAGCCCCAGCATTTT
. TRBJ2-3 TRBV3-1/TRBV3-2 . CASSQGDRPSSADTQYF TGTGCCAGCAGCCAAGGTGACCGGCCCTCTAGCGCAGATACGCAGTATTTT
. TRBJ2-2 TRBV27 . CASSSANTGELFF TGTGCCAGCAGTTCCGCGAACACCGGGGAGCTGTTTTTT
. TRBJ2-2 TRBV7-8 . CASSLAGGTGELFF TGTGCCAGCAGCTTAGCGGGGGGCACCGGGGAGCTGTTTTTT
. TRBJ1-5 TRBV7-9 few CASSLDREPQPQHF TGTGCCAGCAGCTTAGACCGGGAACCTCAGCCCCAGCATTTT
. TRBJ1-5 TRBV11-3 . CASSLTGGVNQPQHF TGTGCCAGCAGCTTAACAGGTGGCGTCAATCAGCCCCAGCATTTT
. TRBJ1-2 TRBV19 once CASSAAVNNYGYTF TGTGCCAGTAGTGCCGCGGTCAATAACTATGGCTACACCTTC
TRBD1 TRBJ1-2 TRBV6-6 . CASIRDSNYGYTF TGTGCCAGCATCCGGGACAGTAACTATGGCTACACCTTC
. TRBJ1-2 TRBV3-1/TRBV3-2 . CASSRQKGVYGYTF TGTGCCAGCAGTCGCCAGAAAGGGGTCTATGGCTACACCTTC
. TRBJ1-4 TRBV11-3 . CASSHPNPGDNEKLFF TGTGCCAGCAGCCACCCCAATCCAGGGGATAATGAAAAACTGTTTTTT
TRBD2 TRBJ2-2 TRBV30 once CAWRSLAGDTGELFF TGTGCCTGGAGGTCACTAGCGGGAGATACCGGGGAGCTGTTTTTT
TRBD2 TRBJ2-7 TRBV7-8 . CASSSDREGRTYEQYF TGTGCCAGCAGCTCCGACCGGGAGGGACGTACCTACGAGCAGTACTTC
TRBD2 TRBJ2-3 TRBV3-1/TRBV3-2 . CASSQLAGDTQYF TGTGCCAGCAGCCAACTAGCGGGAGATACGCAGTATTTT
. TRBJ2-5 TRBV10-3 . CAISSSGGQETQYF TGTGCCATCAGCTCATCCGGAGGGCAAGAGACCCAGTACTTC
TRBD1 TRBJ1-2 TRBV19 . CASRTPGTGNGYTF TGTGCCAGTAGGACTCCCGGGACAGGGAATGGCTACACCTTC